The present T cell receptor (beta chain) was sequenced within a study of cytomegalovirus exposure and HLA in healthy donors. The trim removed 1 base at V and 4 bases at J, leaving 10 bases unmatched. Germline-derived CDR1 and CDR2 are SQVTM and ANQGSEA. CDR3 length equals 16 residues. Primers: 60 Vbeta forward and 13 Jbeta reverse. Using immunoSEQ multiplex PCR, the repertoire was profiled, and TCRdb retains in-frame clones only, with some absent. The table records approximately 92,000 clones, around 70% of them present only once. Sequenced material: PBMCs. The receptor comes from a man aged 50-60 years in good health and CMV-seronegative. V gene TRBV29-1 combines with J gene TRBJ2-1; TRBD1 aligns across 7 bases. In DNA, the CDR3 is TGCAGCGTTGAAGGGGGTTCGAGGGGGCTATACAATGAGCAGTTCTTC. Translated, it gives CSVEGGSRGLYNEQFF.